This is a list of T cell receptor beta chains from one sample in a study of CD8 T cells in ankylosing spondylitis. TCRdb reprocessed the 5' RACE reads via MiXCR and lists one record per CDR3 protein. The sample holds 40,000 or so distinct CDR3 sequences, 2.5% to 3% seen once. Sequences were obtained from blood, either unsorted or a sorted T cell fraction (not recorded which). These receptors came from a male donor with ankylosing spondylitis or in good health (not recorded which). Both conserved end residues are part of each CDR3. The D gene is left open where the match is weak. The size field reads once, few, many or a size class.

CDR3 protein,CDR3 DNA,D gene,J gene,clone size,V gene
CASSFAGTGFTDTQYF,TGTGCCAGCAGCTTTGCCGGGACAGGGTTTACAGATACGCAGTATTTT,TRBD1,TRBJ2-3,many,TRBV9
CASSVDARAADTQYF,TGTGCCAGCAGCGTAGATGCGAGGGCGGCAGATACGCAGTATTTT,.,TRBJ2-3,many,TRBV9
CASSVEWGNTGELFF,TGTGCCAGCAGCGTAGAATGGGGGAACACCGGGGAGCTGTTTTTT,.,TRBJ2-2,many,TRBV9
CASSVASQGYYEQYF,TGTGCCAGCAGCGTAGCTTCACAGGGGTACTACGAGCAGTACTTC,TRBD1,TRBJ2-7,many,TRBV9
CASSLGQLNQPQHF,TGTGCCAGCAGCCTGGGACAGCTAAATCAGCCCCAGCATTTT,TRBD1,TRBJ1-5,many,TRBV9
CASSPPSGAAVRQYF,TGTGCCAGCAGCCCCCCCTCAGGGGCTGCCGTCCGGCAGTACTTC,.,TRBJ2-7,few,TRBV9
CASSAVPGLAANIQYF,TGTGCCAGCAGCGCAGTTCCGGGACTAGCGGCAAACATTCAGTACTTC,TRBD2,TRBJ2-4,many,TRBV9
CASSAGRDTEAFF,TGTGCCAGCAGCGCGGGCCGTGACACTGAAGCTTTCTTT,.,TRBJ1-1,many,TRBV9
CASSPRPSSYEQYF,TGTGCCAGCAGCCCCCGACCTAGCTCCTACGAGCAGTACTTC,.,TRBJ2-7,many,TRBV9
CASSVDRERNSGANVLTF,TGTGCCAGCAGCGTAGACAGGGAGAGGAACTCTGGGGCCAACGTCCTGACTTTC,.,TRBJ2-6,many,TRBV9
CASSVAGNVGSYNEQFF,TGTGCCAGCAGCGTAGCCGGGAATGTGGGCTCCTACAATGAGCAGTTCTTC,.,TRBJ2-1,many,TRBV9
CASSEMSGRVTDTQYF,TGTGCCAGCAGCGAGATGAGCGGGAGGGTGACAGATACGCAGTATTTT,TRBD2,TRBJ2-3,many,TRBV9
CASSVGYSNQPQHF,TGTGCCAGCAGCGTTGGATATAGCAATCAGCCCCAGCATTTT,.,TRBJ1-5,many,TRBV9
CASSPDPGTRPDTQYF,TGTGCCAGCAGCCCAGATCCGGGAACACGTCCAGATACGCAGTATTTT,.,TRBJ2-3,many,TRBV9
CASSVDPRETQYF,TGTGCCAGCAGCGTAGACCCTCGGGAGACCCAGTACTTC,.,TRBJ2-5,many,TRBV9
CASSPRTSGRQDEQFF,TGTGCCAGCAGCCCCCGGACTAGCGGGAGGCAAGATGAGCAGTTCTTC,TRBD2,TRBJ2-1,many,TRBV9
CASSVGRQETQYF,TGTGCCAGCAGCGTAGGACGACAAGAGACCCAGTACTTC,.,TRBJ2-5,many,TRBV9